This T cell receptor beta chain originates from a study of blood T cell repertoires in COVID-19. Study as a whole: The origin of the acute and convalescent COVID-19 samples was the United States, Italy and Spain.

Assay: immunoSEQ multiplex PCR; the TCRdb copy retains only in-frame clones and omits some. This sample carries roughly 520,000 clones, 70% to 90% of them seen once, and the ten largest clones take approximately 1.8%. Donors were grouped by their self-reported clinical history. The V gene lost 5 bases and the J gene lost 4 bases, with 24 bases spanning the gap. Looked up from germline, CDR1 is SEHNR and CDR2 is FQNEAQ (reference sequence). There are 18 residues in the CDR3. V usage is TRBV7-9 and J usage is TRBJ2-1; D possibly corresponds to TRBD2 (7 bases). The material sequenced was PBMCs or T cells enriched from blood (not recorded which). This TCR came from a middle-aged woman who had recovered from COVID-19. The CDR3 DNA follows: TGTGCCAGCAGCCCCCTTGGCGGGGGCCCAAGTAGGTACAATGAGCAGTTCTTC. As protein: CASSPLGGGPSRYNEQFF.